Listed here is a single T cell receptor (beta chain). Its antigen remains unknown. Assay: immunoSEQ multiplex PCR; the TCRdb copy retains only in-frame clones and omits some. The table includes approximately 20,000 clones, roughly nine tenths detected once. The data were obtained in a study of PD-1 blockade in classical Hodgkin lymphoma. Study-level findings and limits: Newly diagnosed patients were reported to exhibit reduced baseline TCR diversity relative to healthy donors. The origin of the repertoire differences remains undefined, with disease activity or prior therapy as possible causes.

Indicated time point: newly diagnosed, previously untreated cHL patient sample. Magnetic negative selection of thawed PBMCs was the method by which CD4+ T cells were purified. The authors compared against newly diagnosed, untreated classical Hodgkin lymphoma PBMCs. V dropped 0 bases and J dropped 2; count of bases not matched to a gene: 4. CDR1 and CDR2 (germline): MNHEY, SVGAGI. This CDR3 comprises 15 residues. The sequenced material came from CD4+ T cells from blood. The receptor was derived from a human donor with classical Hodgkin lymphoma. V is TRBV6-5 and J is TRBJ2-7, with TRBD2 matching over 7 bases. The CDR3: CASSYSGTKAYEQYF. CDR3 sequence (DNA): TGTGCCAGCAGTTACTCCGGGACTAAAGCCTACGAGCAGTACTTC.